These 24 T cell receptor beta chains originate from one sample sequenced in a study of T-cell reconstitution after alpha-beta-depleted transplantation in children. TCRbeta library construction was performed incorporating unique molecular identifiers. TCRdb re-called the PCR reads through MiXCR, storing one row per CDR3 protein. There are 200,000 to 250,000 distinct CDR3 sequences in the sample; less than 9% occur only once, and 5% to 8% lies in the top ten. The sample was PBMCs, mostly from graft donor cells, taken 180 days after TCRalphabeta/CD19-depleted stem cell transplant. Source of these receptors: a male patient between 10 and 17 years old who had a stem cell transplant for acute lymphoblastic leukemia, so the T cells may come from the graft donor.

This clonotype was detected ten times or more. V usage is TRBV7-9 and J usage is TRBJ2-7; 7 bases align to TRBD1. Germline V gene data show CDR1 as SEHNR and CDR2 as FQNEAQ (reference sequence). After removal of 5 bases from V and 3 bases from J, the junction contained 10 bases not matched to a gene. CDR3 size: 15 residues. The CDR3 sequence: CASSARQGRGYEQYF. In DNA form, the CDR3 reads TGTGCCAGCAGCGCTAGACAGGGCAGGGGCTACGAGCAGTACTTC.

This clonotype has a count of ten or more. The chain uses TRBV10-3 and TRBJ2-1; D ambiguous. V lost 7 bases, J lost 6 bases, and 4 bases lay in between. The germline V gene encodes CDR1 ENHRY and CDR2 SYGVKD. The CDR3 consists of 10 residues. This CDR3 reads CAIKTNEQFF. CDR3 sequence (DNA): TGTGCCATCAAAACCAATGAGCAGTTCTTC.

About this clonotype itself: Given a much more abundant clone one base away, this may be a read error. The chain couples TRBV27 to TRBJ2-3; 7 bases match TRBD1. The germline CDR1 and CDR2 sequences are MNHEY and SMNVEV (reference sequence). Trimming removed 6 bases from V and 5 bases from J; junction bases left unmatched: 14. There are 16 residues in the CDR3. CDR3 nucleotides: TGTGCCAGCAGCCCTAGGGGGCGGGTTACGGGAGATACGCAGTATTTT. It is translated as CASSPRGRVTGDTQYF.

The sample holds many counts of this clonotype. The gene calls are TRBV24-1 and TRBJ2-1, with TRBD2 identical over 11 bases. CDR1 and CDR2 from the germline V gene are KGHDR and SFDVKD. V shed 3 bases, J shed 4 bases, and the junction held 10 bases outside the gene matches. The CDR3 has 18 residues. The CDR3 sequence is CATSDSRLAGTSYNEQFF. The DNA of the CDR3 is TGTGCCACCAGTGATAGTAGACTAGCGGGGACTTCTTACAATGAGCAGTTCTTC.

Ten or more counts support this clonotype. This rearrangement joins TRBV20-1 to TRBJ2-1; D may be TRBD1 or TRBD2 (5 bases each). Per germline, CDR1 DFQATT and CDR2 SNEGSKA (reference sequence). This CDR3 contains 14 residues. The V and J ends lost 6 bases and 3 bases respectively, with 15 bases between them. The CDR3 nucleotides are TGCAGTGCATCAACCGGGACCAGCTACAATGAGCAGTTCTTC. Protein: CSASTGTSYNEQFF.

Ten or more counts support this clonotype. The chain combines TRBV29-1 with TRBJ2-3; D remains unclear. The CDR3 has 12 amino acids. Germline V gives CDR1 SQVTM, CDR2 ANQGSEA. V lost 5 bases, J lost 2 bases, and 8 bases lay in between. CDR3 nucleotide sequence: TGCAGCGTTTGCTCTTACACAGATACGCAGTATTTT. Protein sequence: CSVCSYTDTQYF.

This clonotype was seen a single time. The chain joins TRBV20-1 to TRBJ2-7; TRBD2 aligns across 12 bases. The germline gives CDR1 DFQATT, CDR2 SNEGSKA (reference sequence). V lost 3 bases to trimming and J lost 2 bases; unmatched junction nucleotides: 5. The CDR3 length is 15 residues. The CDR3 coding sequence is TGCAGTGCTAGCTTCCCTAGCGGGAGGGCCTACGAGCAGTACTTC. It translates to CSASFPSGRAYEQYF.

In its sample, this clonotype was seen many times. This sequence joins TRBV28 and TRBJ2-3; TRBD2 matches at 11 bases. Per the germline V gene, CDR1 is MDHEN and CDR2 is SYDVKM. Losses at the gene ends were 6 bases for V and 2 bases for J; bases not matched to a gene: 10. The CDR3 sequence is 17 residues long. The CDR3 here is CASSHFLGLAATDTQYF. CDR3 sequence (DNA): TGTGCCAGCAGCCACTTTTTGGGACTAGCGGCCACAGATACGCAGTATTTT. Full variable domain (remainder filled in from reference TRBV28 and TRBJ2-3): DVKVTQSSRYLVKRTGEKVFLECVQDMDHENMFWYRQDPGLGLRLIYFSYDVKMKEKGDIPEGYSVSREKKERFSLILESASTNQTSMYLCASSHFLGLAATDTQYFGPGTRLTVL.

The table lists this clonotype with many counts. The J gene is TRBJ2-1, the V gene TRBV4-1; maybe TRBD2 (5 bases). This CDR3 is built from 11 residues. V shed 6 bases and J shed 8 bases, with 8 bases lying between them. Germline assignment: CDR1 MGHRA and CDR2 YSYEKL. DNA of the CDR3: TGCGCCAGCAGACGTAGCGATGAGCAGTTCTTC. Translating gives CASRRSDEQFF.

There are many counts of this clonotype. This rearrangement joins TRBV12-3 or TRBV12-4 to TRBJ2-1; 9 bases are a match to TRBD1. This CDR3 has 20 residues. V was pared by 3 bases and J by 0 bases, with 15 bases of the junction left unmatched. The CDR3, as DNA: TGTGCCAGCAGTTTCCCGCGCGGACAGGGGTCTATGAGCTCCTACAATGAGCAGTTCTTC. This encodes CASSFPRGQGSMSSYNEQFF.

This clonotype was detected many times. As DNA, the CDR3 is TGTGCCAGCAGTGACACAGGGGAGGGGTACGAGCAGTACTTC. Protein sequence: CASSDTGEGYEQYF. The rearrangement links TRBV6-1 to TRBJ2-7, with D possibly called TRBD1 or TRBD2 (7 bases each). The V and J ends lost 3 bases and 4 bases respectively, with 13 bases between them. The CDR3 runs 14 residues. Germline V gene data show CDR1 as MNHNS and CDR2 as SASEGT.

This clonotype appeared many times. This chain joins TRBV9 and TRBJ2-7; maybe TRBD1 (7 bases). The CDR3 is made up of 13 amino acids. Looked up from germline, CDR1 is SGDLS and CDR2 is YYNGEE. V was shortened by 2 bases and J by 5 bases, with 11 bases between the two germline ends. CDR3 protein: CASSVDREDEQYF. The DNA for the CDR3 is TGTGCCAGCAGCGTCGACAGGGAGGACGAGCAGTACTTC.

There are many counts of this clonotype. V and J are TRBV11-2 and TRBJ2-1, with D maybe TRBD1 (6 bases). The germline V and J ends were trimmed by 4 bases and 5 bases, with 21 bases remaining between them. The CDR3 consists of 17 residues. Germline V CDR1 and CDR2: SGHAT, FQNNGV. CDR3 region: CASSWGLWGQDHNEQFF. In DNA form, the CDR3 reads TGTGCCAGCAGCTGGGGGTTATGGGGGCAGGACCACAATGAGCAGTTCTTC.

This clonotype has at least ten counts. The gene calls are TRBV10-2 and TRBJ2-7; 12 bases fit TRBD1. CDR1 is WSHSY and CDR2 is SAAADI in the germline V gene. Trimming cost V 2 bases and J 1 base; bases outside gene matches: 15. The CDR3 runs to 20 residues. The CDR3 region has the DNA TGCGCCAGCAGTGAGCAACCACCTTGGGGACAGGGGGCGAGGTCCTACGAGCAGTACTTC. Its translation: CASSEQPPWGQGARSYEQYF.

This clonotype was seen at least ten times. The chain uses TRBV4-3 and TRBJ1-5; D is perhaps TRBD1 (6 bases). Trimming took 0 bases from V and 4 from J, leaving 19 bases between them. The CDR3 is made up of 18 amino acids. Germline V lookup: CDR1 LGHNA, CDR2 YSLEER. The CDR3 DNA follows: TGCGCCAGCAGCCAAGATGGGGGAGAGGGGGGCAAGAATCAGCCCCAGCATTTT. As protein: CASSQDGGEGGKNQPQHF.

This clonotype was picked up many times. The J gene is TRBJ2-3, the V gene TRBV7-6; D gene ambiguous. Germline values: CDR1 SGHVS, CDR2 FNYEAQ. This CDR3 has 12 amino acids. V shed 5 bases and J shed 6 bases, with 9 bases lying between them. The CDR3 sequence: CASSPTWDTQYF. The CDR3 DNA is TGTGCCAGCAGCCCAACTTGGGATACGCAGTATTTT.

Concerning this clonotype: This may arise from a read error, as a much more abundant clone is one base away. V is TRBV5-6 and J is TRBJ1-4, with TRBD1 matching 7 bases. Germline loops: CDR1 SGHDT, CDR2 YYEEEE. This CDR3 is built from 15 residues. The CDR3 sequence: CASSFGQVTNEQLFF. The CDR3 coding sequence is TGTGCCAGCAGCTTCGGACAGGTGACTAATGAACAACTGTTTTTT.

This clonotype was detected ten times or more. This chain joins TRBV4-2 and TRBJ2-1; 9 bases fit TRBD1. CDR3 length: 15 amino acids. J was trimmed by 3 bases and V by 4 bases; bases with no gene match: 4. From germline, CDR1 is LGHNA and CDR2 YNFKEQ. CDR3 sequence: CASSPRDRVYNEQFF. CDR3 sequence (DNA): TGTGCCAGCAGCCCCCGGGACAGGGTCTACAATGAGCAGTTCTTC.

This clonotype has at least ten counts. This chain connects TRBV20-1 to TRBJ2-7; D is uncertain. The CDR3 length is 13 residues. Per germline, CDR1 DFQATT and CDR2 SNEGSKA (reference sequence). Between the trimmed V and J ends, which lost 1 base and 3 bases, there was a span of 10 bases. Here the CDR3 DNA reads TGCAGTGCTAGAGTTCCCCCGGGCTACGAGCAGTACTTC. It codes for CSARVPPGYEQYF.

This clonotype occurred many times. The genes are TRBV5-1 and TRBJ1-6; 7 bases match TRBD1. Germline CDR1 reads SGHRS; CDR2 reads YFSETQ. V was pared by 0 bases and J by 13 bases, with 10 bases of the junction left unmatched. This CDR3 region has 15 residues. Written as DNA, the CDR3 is TGCGCCAGCAGCTTGGAGGGGGCGAGGAGCAGCCCCCTCCACTTT. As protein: CASSLEGARSSPLHF.

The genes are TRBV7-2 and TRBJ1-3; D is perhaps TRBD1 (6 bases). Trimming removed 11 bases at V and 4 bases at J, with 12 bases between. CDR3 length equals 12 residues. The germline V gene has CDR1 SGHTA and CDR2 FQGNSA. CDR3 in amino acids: CAVRGQGNTIYF. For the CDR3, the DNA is TGTGCCGTTCGGGGGCAGGGAAACACCATATATTTT.

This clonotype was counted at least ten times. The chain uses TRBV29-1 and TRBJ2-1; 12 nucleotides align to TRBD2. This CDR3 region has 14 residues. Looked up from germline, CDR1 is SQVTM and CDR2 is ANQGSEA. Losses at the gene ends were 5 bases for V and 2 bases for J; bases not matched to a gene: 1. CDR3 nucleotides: TGCAGCGTTCGGACTAGCGGGGCCTACAATGAGCAGTTCTTC. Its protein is CSVRTSGAYNEQFF.

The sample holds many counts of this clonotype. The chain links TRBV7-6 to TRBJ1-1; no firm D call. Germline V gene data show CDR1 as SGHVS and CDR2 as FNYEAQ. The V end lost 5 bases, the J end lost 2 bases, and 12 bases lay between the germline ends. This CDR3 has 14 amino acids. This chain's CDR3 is CASSGPGINTEAFF. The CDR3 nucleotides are TGTGCCAGCAGCGGGCCCGGGATCAACACTGAAGCTTTCTTT. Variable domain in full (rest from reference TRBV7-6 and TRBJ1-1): GAGVSQSPRYKVTKRGQDVALRCDPISGHVSLYWYRQALGQGPEFLTYFNYEAQQDKSGLPNDRFSAERPEGSISTLTIQRTEQRDSAMYRCASSGPGINTEAFFGQGTRLTVV.

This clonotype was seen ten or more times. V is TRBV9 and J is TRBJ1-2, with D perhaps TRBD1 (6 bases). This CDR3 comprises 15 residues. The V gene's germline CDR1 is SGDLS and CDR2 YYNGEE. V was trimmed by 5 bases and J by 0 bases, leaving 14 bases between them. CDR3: CASRPPTGTNYGYTF. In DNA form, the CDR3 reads TGTGCCAGCAGGCCCCCGACAGGCACTAACTATGGCTACACCTTC.